A single sample gave rise to the 27 T cell receptor beta chains below, sequenced in a study of tumor and adjacent non-tumor tissue in lung cancer. Three rounds of nested PCR, following a modified ARM-PCR protocol, produced the TCRbeta library. One entry per CDR3 protein, called by TCRdb with MiXCR from the multiplex PCR reads. The sample yields about 81,000 distinct CDR3 sequences, approximately 72% seen once. The template was RNA from unsorted bulk tissue. Sequencing was performed on lung tumor tissue. These receptors were collected from a woman in her 40s with non-small cell lung cancer.

The V and J genes are TRBV11-2 and TRBJ1-1; D call uncertain. The CDR3 contains 14 residues. CDR1 is SGHAT, CDR2 FQNNGV, per germline. Trimming cost V 7 bases and J 6 bases, with 18 bases left between them. The CDR3 coding sequence is TGTGCCAGCACCTCGCGCTACGGGCGCGCTGAAGCTTTCTTT. Amino acid sequence: CASTSRYGRAEAFF.

The chain combines TRBV11-2 with TRBJ2-5, with TRBD2 matching over 8 bases. V shed 1 base and J 2 bases; nucleotides not matched to a gene: 6. CDR3 length equals 16 residues. Per the germline V gene, CDR1 is SGHAT and CDR2 is FQNNGV. The DNA of the CDR3 is TGTGCCAGCAGCTTAGTCGGGCGGGGGGCTCAAGAGACCCAGTACTTC. The encoded protein is CASSLVGRGAQETQYF.

Notes on this clonotype: The conserved phenylalanine or tryptophan normally closing the CDR3 is absent here, so this likely arose from a read error. The chain employs TRBV29-1 and TRBJ2-2; D is uncertain. The CDR3 has 14 amino acids. Germline V gene lookup returns CDR1 SQVTM and CDR2 ANQGSEA. V was cut by 7 bases and J by 0 bases, with 12 bases left in between. Written as DNA, the CDR3 is TGCAGCGCGTCTCAGGTTTCGAACACCGGGGAGCTGTTTTTA. It yields the protein CSASQVSNTGELFL.

Only a few counts were recorded for this clonotype. A read error is likely, as this CDR3 ends without the conserved phenylalanine or tryptophan. Because the CDR3's place on the DNA is in doubt, the DNA is left out and the CDR3 is given as listed by TCRdb. The chain uses TRBV6-6 and TRBJ2-7; the table calls TRBD1, which could not be checked here. The CDR3 has 14 amino acids, counting both end residues. Germline assignment: CDR1 MNHNY and CDR2 SVGAGI (reference sequence). The CDR3 reads CASNARDRVPEQYL.

This chain joins TRBV13 and TRBJ2-1; 10 nucleotides align to TRBD1. The V gene's germline CDR1 is PRHDT and CDR2 FYEKMQ (reference sequence). J lost 0 bases, V lost 7 bases, and 6 bases had no gene match. This CDR3 is 16 amino acids long. The CDR3 DNA sequence: TGTGCCAGCATGGAGGACAGGGGGAACTCCTACAATGAGCAGTTCTTC. Translating it yields CASMEDRGNSYNEQFF.

Comment on this clonotype: The junction differs from germline at one of its ends, possibly a read error. This sequence joins TRBV11-1 and TRBJ2-1; D is unresolved. The V gene's germline CDR1 is SGHAT and CDR2 FQDESV (reference sequence). The CDR3 covers 11 residues. In DNA form, the CDR3 reads TGTGCTAGCAGCTTAAGTAGTGAGCACTTCTTC. It specifies CASSLSSEHFF.

Notes on this clonotype: A junction end diverges from the germline sequence, so it may reflect a read error. The chain couples TRBV4-2 to TRBJ1-1, with a tentative D call TRBD1 (5 bases). The CDR3 loop spans 14 amino acids. Germline lookup yields CDR1 LGHNA and CDR2 YNFKEQ. CDR3 residues: CASSQVGDAPEAFF. CDR3 nucleotides: TGTGCCAGCAGCCAAGTGGGGGATGCTCCTGAAGCATTCTTT.

Of note for this clonotype: A read error is likely, as this CDR3 ends without the conserved phenylalanine or tryptophan. This chain links TRBV4-2 with TRBJ1-5; D possibly corresponds to TRBD1 (5 bases). The ends were cut back, 4 bases at V and 0 bases at J, with 13 bases in the middle. This CDR3 region has 16 residues. Germline CDR1 is LGHNA and CDR2 is YNFKEQ. The DNA of the CDR3 is TGTGCCAGCAGCCGAGTTCAGGGCCTTAGCAATCAGCCCCAGCATTAT. Translated: CASSRVQGLSNQPQHY.

Points on this clonotype: Given a much more abundant clone one base away, this may be a read error. This chain uses TRBV2 with TRBJ2-7, with D perhaps matching TRBD2 (5 bases). Trimming removed 6 bases from V and 6 bases from J, with 18 bases in between. The germline V gene encodes CDR1 SNHLY and CDR2 FYNNEI. This CDR3 comprises 14 residues. The DNA for the CDR3 is TGTGCCAGCAGGGACCTCATCGGGAACGGCGAGCAGTACTTC. Translating it yields CASRDLIGNGEQYF.

A note on this clonotype: The junction differs from germline at one of its ends, possibly a read error. V gene TRBV28 combines with J gene TRBJ1-2; D unclear. The CDR3 length is 16 residues. Germline CDR1 is MDHEN and CDR2 is SYDVKM. The CDR3 region has the DNA TGTGCCAGCAGTTTAGATTGGGAGGGTCGCTACTATGGTTACACCTTC. It encodes CASSLDWEGRYYGYTF.

This clonotype was detected many times. CDR3 residues: CSVRQGSGNTIYF. The CDR3 region has the DNA TGCAGCGTTCGACAGGGGTCTGGAAACACCATATATTTT. This sequence joins TRBV29-1 and TRBJ1-3, with 8 bases fitting TRBD1. V was pared by 5 bases and J by 1 base, with 1 base of the junction left unmatched. This CDR3 region has 13 residues. The germline CDR1 and CDR2 sequences are SQVTM and ANQGSEA.

About this clonotype: Being one base from a much bigger clone, this may be a read error. The rearrangement joins TRBV5-8 to TRBJ2-3; 7 nucleotides align to TRBD1. The CDR3 consists of 13 residues. CDR1 is SGHTS and CDR2 is YDEGEE in the germline V gene. CDR3 region: CASSTWGTVTQYF. CDR3 bases: TGTGCCAGCAGCACGTGGGGGACAGTTACGCAGTATTTT.

With regard to this clonotype: The germline gene is not matched at one end of the junction; a read error may be the cause. The gene calls are TRBV11-2 and TRBJ2-3, with TRBD2 as a possible D gene (5 bases). The CDR3 consists of 14 residues. Germline loops: CDR1 SGHAT, CDR2 FQNNGV. CDR3: CVSSLVGSTDTQYF. Written as DNA, the CDR3 is TGTGTCAGCAGCTTAGTTGGGAGTACAGATACGCAGTACTTT.

With regard to this clonotype: The junction differs from germline at one of its ends, possibly a read error. The V gene is TRBV6-6, the J gene TRBJ2-3, with TRBD1 matching over 7 bases. In germline, CDR1 is MNHNY, CDR2 SVGAGI (reference sequence). CDR3 length equals 14 residues. CDR3 in amino acids: CASNYLRDSDTQYF. CDR3 nucleotide sequence: TGTGCCAGCAATTACCTCCGGGACAGCGATACGCAGTATTTT.

The rearrangement uses TRBV6-1 and TRBJ1-1; D is perhaps TRBD1 (6 bases). The V end was cut by 7 bases, the J end by 3 bases, with 15 bases between. Germline V CDR1 and CDR2: MNHNS, SASEGT. This CDR3 comprises 14 residues. This chain's CDR3 is CASTVRGRDTEAFF. The DNA for the CDR3 is TGTGCCAGCACCGTCCGGGGGCGGGACACTGAAGCTTTCTTT.

To note about this clonotype: A junction boundary mismatches the germline segment, possibly from a read error. The rearrangement links TRBV6-1 to TRBJ1-2; TRBD1 aligns across 10 bases. This CDR3 is 17 amino acids long. The V gene's germline CDR1 is MNHNS and CDR2 SASEGT. This CDR3 reads CVSGKSGTGAAGGGYAF. CDR3 bases: TGTGTCAGCGGAAAATCCGGGACAGGGGCCGCTGGTGGCGGCTACGCCTTC.

Note on this clonotype: The junction shows a germline mismatch at one end, possibly a read error. This chain joins TRBV7-8 and TRBJ2-7; no reliable D call. CDR1 and CDR2 (germline): SGHVS, FQNEAQ. The CDR3 is 15 residues long. CDR3 residues: CTSSLGHLSLYEQYF. The CDR3 DNA follows: TGTACCAGCAGCTTAGGCCATCTTTCCCTCTACGAGCAGTACTTC.

A word on this clonotype: Lacking the conserved final phenylalanine or tryptophan, this CDR3 likely reflects a read error. As DNA, the CDR3 is TGTGCCAGCAGCCAAGAGGAGGGGGCCTTAGTCAAAAATATTCAGTACCTC. Its translation is CASSQEEGALVKNIQYL. This chain uses TRBV4-2 with TRBJ2-4; TRBD1 is a possible D gene (7 bases). From germline, CDR1 is LGHNA and CDR2 YNFKEQ. This CDR3 contains 17 residues.

This clonotype appeared a single time. Mismatch with germline at one junction end may stem from a read error. The rearrangement links TRBV11-3 to TRBJ2-1; possible D gene TRBD2, 6 bases. The germline gives CDR1 SGHNT, CDR2 YENEEA. The CDR3 loop spans 14 amino acids. The CDR3 protein is CASSGGGSYHDQFF. CDR3 DNA: TGTGCCAGCAGCGGGGGAGGCTCCTACCATGATCAGTTCTTC.

This chain connects TRBV7-9 to TRBJ2-7; D may be TRBD2 (5 bases). V lost 6 bases and J 0 bases, leaving 12 bases between the germline ends. The CDR3 has 14 residues. The V gene's germline CDR1 is SEHNR and CDR2 FQNEAQ (reference sequence). For the CDR3, the DNA is TGTGCCAGCAGATCCGGGATTACCTCCTACGAGCAGTACTTC. Translating gives CASRSGITSYEQYF.

On this clonotype itself: The CDR3 carries no conserved terminal phenylalanine or tryptophan, so it likely arises from a read error. V is TRBV29-1 and J is TRBJ2-7, with D uncertain. The CDR3 covers 12 residues. Germline V gene lookup returns CDR1 SQVTM and CDR2 ANQGSEA. The chain's CDR3 is CSVADGPYKQYL. The CDR3 nucleotides are TGCAGCGTTGCTGACGGACCCTACAAGCAGTACTTA.

The chain recombines TRBV28 with TRBJ2-7, with TRBD1 matching 7 bases. The CDR3 length is 15 residues. Losses at the gene ends were 5 bases for V and 2 bases for J; bases not matched to a gene: 9. Germline-derived CDR1 and CDR2 are MDHEN and SYDVKM. The CDR3 here is CASSLTVDRAYEQYF. The CDR3 DNA reads TGTGCCAGCAGTCTGACCGTTGACAGGGCCTACGAGCAGTACTTC.

Worth noting for this clonotype: The CDR3 ends on some other residue instead of the conserved phenylalanine or tryptophan, so this is likely a read error. The DNA is omitted, as the CDR3 cannot be located on it reliably, and the CDR3 follows TCRdb's listing. V gene TRBV11-2 combines with J gene TRBJ2-5; TRBD1 is taken as the D call from the table, unchecked against the DNA. Per the germline V gene, CDR1 is SGHAT and CDR2 is FQNNGV. The CDR3 has 14 residues if both end residues are counted. The CDR3 is CVSSSGAFHETQYL.

A word on this clonotype: At one of its ends the junction is not consistent with the germline gene, which may arise from a read error. The CDR3 DNA sequence: TGTGCCAGCAGTAACTTCGGAGCTAACTATGGCTACATCTTC. The encoded protein is CASSNFGANYGYIF. The rearrangement joins TRBV6-5 to TRBJ1-2; D remains unclear. CDR1 and CDR2 from the germline V gene are MNHEY and SVGAGI. The CDR3 sequence is 14 residues long.

This clonotype was counted a few times. V and J are TRBV11-2 and TRBJ2-1; D unresolved. V was clipped by 9 bases and J by 7 bases, with 22 bases between them. The CDR3 runs to 15 residues. Germline CDR1 SGHAT, CDR2 FQNNGV. The DNA of the CDR3 is TGTGCCAGTAACCCGGACCCCGAGACGAGGAATGAGCAGTTCTTC. Encoded protein: CASNPDPETRNEQFF.

A word on this clonotype: The junction does not match germline at one end; this may be a read error. The gene calls are TRBV6-1 and TRBJ2-5; no firm D call. The germline V gene encodes CDR1 MNHNS and CDR2 SASEGT. This CDR3 spans 15 amino acids. CDR3 in amino acids: CASSKALLVQETQYF. CDR3 nucleotides: TGTGCCAGCAGTAAAGCGCTTTTAGTACAAGAGACCCAGTACTTC.

In this sample, this clonotype turned up many times. This sequence joins TRBV20-1 and TRBJ2-3; 8 bases fit TRBD2. The CDR3 extends over 15 amino acids. V was pared by 5 bases and J by 4 bases, with 11 bases of the junction left unmatched. Germline loops: CDR1 DFQATT, CDR2 SNEGSKA (reference sequence). CDR3 bases: TGCAGTGCTCACCCTGCGGGACTAGGCCCAGATACGCAGTATTTT. Its protein product is CSAHPAGLGPDTQYF.